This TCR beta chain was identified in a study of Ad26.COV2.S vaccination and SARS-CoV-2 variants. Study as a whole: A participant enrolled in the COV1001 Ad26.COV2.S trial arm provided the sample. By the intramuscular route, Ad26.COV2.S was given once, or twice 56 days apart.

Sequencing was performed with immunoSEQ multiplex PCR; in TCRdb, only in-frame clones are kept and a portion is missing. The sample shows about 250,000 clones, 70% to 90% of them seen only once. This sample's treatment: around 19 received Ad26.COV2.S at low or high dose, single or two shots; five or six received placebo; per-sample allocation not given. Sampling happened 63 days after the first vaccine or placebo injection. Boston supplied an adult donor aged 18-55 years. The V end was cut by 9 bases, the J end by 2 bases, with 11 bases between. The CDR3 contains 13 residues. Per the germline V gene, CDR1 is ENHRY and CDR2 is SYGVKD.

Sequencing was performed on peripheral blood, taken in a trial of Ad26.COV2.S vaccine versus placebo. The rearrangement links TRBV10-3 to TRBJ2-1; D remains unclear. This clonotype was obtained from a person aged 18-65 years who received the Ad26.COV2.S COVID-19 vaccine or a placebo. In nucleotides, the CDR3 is TGTGCCATGTCATTGGGGACCTACAATGAGCAGTTCTTC. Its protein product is CAMSLGTYNEQFF.